The next 15 T cell receptor beta chains were all read from a single sample in a study of T cell repertoires in cytomegalovirus infection. Via MiXCR, TCRdb re-called the reads, giving one row per CDR3 protein. The sample has over 150,000 distinct CDR3 sequences, roughly 19% seen once. Sequences were obtained from PBMCs. The receptors stem from a human donor in good health (CMV status not recorded). Some clones in this sample may be carry-over from other donors' samples.

The chain links TRBV20-1 to TRBJ1-1, with D possibly TRBD1 on 5 matching bases. Trimming removed 6 bases from V and 1 base from J, with 12 bases in between. The CDR3 has 13 amino acids. Germline CDR1 is DFQATT and CDR2 is SNEGSKA (reference sequence). CDR3 sequence (DNA): TGCAGTGCAGCCCGGGACCCGAACACTGAAGCTTTCTTT. The encoded protein is CSAARDPNTEAFF.

In this sample, this clonotype turned up many times. The chain has TRBV7-2 and TRBJ2-1, with 10 bases identical to TRBD1. This CDR3 spans 16 amino acids. Germline values: CDR1 SGHTA, CDR2 FQGNSA. V lost 5 bases and J lost 9; bases outside the gene matches: 13. CDR3 sequence reads: CASSQTGGARGSEQFF. CDR3 nucleotide sequence: TGTGCCAGCAGCCAGACAGGGGGCGCAAGGGGCAGTGAGCAGTTCTTC.

This chain joins TRBV20-1 and TRBJ2-5; D unclear. Germline V gives CDR1 DFQATT, CDR2 SNEGSKA (reference sequence). The CDR3 extends over 12 amino acids. Trimming cost V 5 bases and J 1 base, with 8 bases left between them. The CDR3 nucleotides are TGCAGTGCTGCCGGGTCCCAAGAGACCCAGTACTTC. Translated: CSAAGSQETQYF.

Many counts were recorded for this clonotype. The chain combines TRBV5-1 with TRBJ2-3; D call uncertain. The germline V and J ends were trimmed by 1 base and 2 bases, with 8 bases remaining between them. Germline CDR1 SGHRS, CDR2 YFSETQ. CDR3 length: 14 amino acids. CDR3 sequence: CASSLKMYTDTQYF. CDR3 sequence (DNA): TGCGCCAGCAGCTTGAAAATGTACACAGATACGCAGTATTTT.

The chain recombines TRBV4-1 with TRBJ1-1; D not resolved. The CDR3 totals 16 residues. Germline loops: CDR1 MGHRA, CDR2 YSYEKL. The germline V and J ends were trimmed by 1 base and 4 bases, with 16 bases remaining between them. The CDR3 sequence: CASSQASPLQGTEAFF. The CDR3 region has the DNA TGCGCCAGCAGCCAAGCGTCCCCCCTACAAGGCACTGAAGCTTTCTTT.

This sequence joins TRBV25-1 and TRBJ1-1; no clear D gene. The CDR3 has 13 residues. Trimming pared 7 bases from V and 1 base from J, leaving 10 bases between. CDR1 and CDR2 (germline): MGHDK, SYGVNS. Here the CDR3 DNA reads TGTGCCAGCAATTCACTACAGAACACTGAAGCTTTCTTT. This codes for CASNSLQNTEAFF.

J is TRBJ2-1 and V is TRBV7-3; no clear D. The CDR3 runs 14 residues. Germline V gives CDR1 SGHTA, CDR2 FQGTGA. The V end lost 5 bases, the J end lost 9 bases, and 17 bases lay between the germline ends. The CDR3 DNA sequence: TGTGCCAGCAGCGCCTCGACTCACTTGCCTGAGCAGTTCTTC. This encodes CASSASTHLPEQFF.

The CDR3 loop is CASSDSVYEQYF. The CDR3 DNA reads as TGTGCCAGCAGTGACAGTGTCTACGAGCAGTACTTC. The chain couples TRBV28 to TRBJ2-7; D perhaps matches TRBD1 (5 bases). The CDR3 is 12 residues long. CDR1 MDHEN and CDR2 SYDVKM come from the germline V gene. Trimming took 5 bases from V and 3 from J, leaving 8 bases between them.

The chain couples TRBV7-4 to TRBJ1-1; no clear D. V dropped 8 bases and J dropped 0 bases, with 16 bases sitting between them. Germline V CDR1 and CDR2: SGHVT, SQSDAQ. The CDR3 has 15 amino acids. This CDR3 is CASCPLDGVNTEAFF. DNA of the CDR3: TGTGCCAGCTGCCCATTGGACGGCGTGAACACTGAAGCTTTCTTT.

This clonotype was picked up many times. The V gene is TRBV10-3, the J gene TRBJ1-2, with D unclear. V was cut by 3 bases and J by 0 bases, with 2 bases left in between. This CDR3 has 12 residues. Germline V gene sequence: CDR1 ENHRY, CDR2 SYGVKD. This CDR3 is CAISETNYGYTF. Here the CDR3 DNA reads TGTGCCATCAGTGAAACTAACTATGGCTACACCTTC.

The sample holds many counts of this clonotype. The V and J genes are TRBV28 and TRBJ2-1; 11 bases are a match to TRBD2. Losses at the gene ends were 6 bases for V and 3 bases for J; bases not matched to a gene: 4. Germline CDR1 and CDR2: MDHEN and SYDVKM. CDR3 length: 15 residues. The CDR3 is CASRSSGRSYNEQFF. The CDR3 nucleotides are TGTGCCAGCAGGTCTAGCGGGAGGAGCTACAATGAGCAGTTCTTC. Filled out from reference TRBV28 and TRBJ2-1, the complete variable domain reads DVKVTQSSRYLVKRTGEKVFLECVQDMDHENMFWYRQDPGLGLRLIYFSYDVKMKEKGDIPEGYSVSREKKERFSLILESASTNQTSMYLCASRSSGRSYNEQFFGPGTRLTVL.

This clonotype was counted only a few times. The chain carries TRBV12-3 or TRBV12-4 and TRBJ1-5, with D maybe TRBD1 (5 bases). V was pared by 0 bases and J by 7 bases, with 13 bases between. This CDR3 contains 15 residues. CDR3 loop: CASSLANRGDQPQHF. The CDR3 DNA reads TGTGCCAGCAGTTTAGCGAACAGAGGGGACCAGCCCCAGCATTTT.

This clonotype was counted between two and nine times. The gene calls are TRBV2 and TRBJ1-4; D remains unclear. With 7 bases removed from V and 8 bases from J, the gap between germline ends came to 14 bases. The germline V gene encodes CDR1 SNHLY and CDR2 FYNNEI. This CDR3 comprises 13 residues. The CDR3 DNA follows: TGTGCCAGCAACGGGTTTTATTCGGAAAAACTGTTTTTT. This codes for CASNGFYSEKLFF.

This clonotype appeared a few times. The genes are TRBV2 and TRBJ1-5; D is ambiguous. V lost 7 bases to trimming and J lost 4 bases, with 11 bases between them. Looked up from germline, CDR1 is SNHLY and CDR2 is FYNNEI. This CDR3 is built from 13 residues. The chain's CDR3 is CASTVGENQPQHF. The DNA of the CDR3 is TGTGCCAGCACTGTCGGAGAAAATCAGCCCCAGCATTTT. The full variable domain, with the rest looked up from reference TRBV2 and TRBJ1-5, is EPEVTQTPSHQVTQMGQEVILRCVPISNHLYFYWYRQILGQKVEFLVSFYNNEISEKSEIFDDQFSVERPDGSNFTLKIRSTKLEDSAMYFCASTVGENQPQHFGDGTRLSIL.

This clonotype was seen many times. V gene TRBV7-9 combines with J gene TRBJ2-5; D is possibly TRBD2 (6 bases). The CDR3 has 15 residues. CDR1 is SEHNR and CDR2 is FQNEAQ in the germline V gene (reference sequence). V was trimmed by 1 base and J by 5 bases, leaving 14 bases between them. The CDR3 sequence: CASSLGSGGKETQYF. CDR3 nucleotides: TGTGCCAGCAGCTTAGGATCAGGAGGGAAGGAGACCCAGTACTTC.